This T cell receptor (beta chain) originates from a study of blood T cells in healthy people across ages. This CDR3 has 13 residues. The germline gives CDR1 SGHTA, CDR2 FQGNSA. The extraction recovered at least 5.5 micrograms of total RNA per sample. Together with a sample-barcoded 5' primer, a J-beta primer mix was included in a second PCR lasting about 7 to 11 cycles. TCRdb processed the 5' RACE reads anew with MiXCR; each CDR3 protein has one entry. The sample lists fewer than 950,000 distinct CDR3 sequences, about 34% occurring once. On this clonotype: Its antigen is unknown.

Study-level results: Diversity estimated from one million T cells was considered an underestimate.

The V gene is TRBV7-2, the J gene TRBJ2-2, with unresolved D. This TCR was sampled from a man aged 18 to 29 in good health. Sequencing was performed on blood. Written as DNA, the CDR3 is TGTGCTAGACCCATCCCGAACACCGGGGAGCTGTTTTTT. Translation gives CARPIPNTGELFF.